The clone carrying this T cell receptor beta chain was counted a few times. Its specificity is not known. These data come from a study of regulatory T cells in long-lasting Graves disease. Study-level background: A definition of persistent Graves' disease required over 5 years of antithyroid drugs plus positive TSH receptor antibodies. General observations from the study: Persistent disease was characterized by preferential usage of TRBV28, TRBJ1-2 and TRBJ2-5.

Specified time point: persistent/refractory GD, antithyroid drugs over 5 years with positive TRAb. There was RNA extracted from PBMCs, and the TCR library was made from it. Germline values: CDR1 KGHDR, CDR2 SFDVKD. This CDR3 has 15 residues. Trimming removed 4 bases at V and 0 bases at J, with 12 bases between. Arm-PCR of CDR3 regions and iRepertoire HTBI primers were the basis on which TCR beta libraries were built. Authors' analysis steps: The samples included approximately 62 TRBV and 14 to 15 TRBJ segments. MiXCR was run by TCRdb on the multiplex PCR reads, yielding one entry per CDR3 protein. The V and J calls were determined by TCRdb, not by the authors. The data contain hundreds of thousands of distinct CDR3 sequences, under 25% of them singletons.

This TCR derives from a female donor with Graves disease. The source was peripheral blood mononuclear cells (PBMCs), collected when the disease was refractory, from a patient treated with antithyroid drugs. The V gene is TRBV24-1, the J gene TRBJ2-7; D might be TRBD1 (6 bases). CDR3 sequence: CATSDASGVSYEQYF. CDR3 coding DNA: TGTGCCACCAGTGACGCTTCAGGGGTCTCCTACGAGCAGTACTTC.